This TCR beta chain was retrieved from a study of cytomegalovirus exposure and HLA in healthy donors (TCRdb year 2017). Notes on the research overall: An earlier analysis of 587 of the donors reported roughly 300 Gb of sequence data and 100 million to 120 million unique TCR beta sequences obtained from about 179 million T cells. Among about 390 genotyped donors of the cohort, an average of around 240,000 unique TCR beta nucleotide sequences were sequenced per donor, about a sixth of them non-productive. Both class I and class II loci were covered by HLA typing, at four-digit resolution. Donor age, sex, ethnicity and CMV serostatus were compiled alongside the repertoire data. In the later analysis, no new phenotypic data were used to find candidate immune exposures; instead, reliance was placed on TCR beta sequences and their occurrence across donors. Besides the first cohort of roughly 640 subjects, a separate validation cohort made up of over 95 different subjects was used. The study aimed to test whether cataloging public T cell receptors could reveal signatures of past pathogen exposure. Every discovery cohort repertoire had been produced on one sequencing platform. Approximately 310 gigabases of sequencing data and some 85 million unique TCR sequences were included in an early release covering several hundred HLA-typed donors. The genetic ancestry cluster associated with self-reported Caucasian donors included over 65% of the roughly 400 genotyped donors. An earlier analysis of more than 450 of the donors used high-throughput TCR beta sequencing to judge whether each TCR beta V gene segment behaved as functional or pseudogenic. A handful of DR-DQ haplotypes were handled as single units for association and clustering because linkage in the cohort was strong. To study patterns of TCR occurrence, a later analysis re-analyzed previously published TCR beta repertoires from around 700 donors and added high-resolution HLA genotyping. Typing coverage varied by locus: about 620-640 donors for A, B, C, DRB1 and DQB1; approximately 560 for DQA1; more than 600 for DPA1; roughly 450 for DPB1. The study profiled the T cell repertoires of 500 to 800 subjects by immunosequencing and related them to cytomegalovirus serostatus. A later genetic analysis took genome-wide SNP genotypes for about 65% of the 666 donors and used that subset as a discovery cohort. The study combined high-throughput TCR immunosequencing, statistical association of individual TCRs with disease status, and machine learning to predict cytomegalovirus infection status. General conclusions and limits of the study: Strong co-occurrence of HLA alleles, especially DR and DQ, made assigning TCR associations to individual alleles difficult. This cohort had only TCR beta chains sequenced, and the lack of alpha or paired-chain data limited which features could be detected. The study gave a list of more than 150 TCR beta chains associated with cytomegalovirus. In vitro tests confirmed that a few of the cytomegalovirus-associated TCR beta chains recognize cytomegalovirus antigens. Across donors, most TCR sequences were observed very rarely, whereas some public TCRs were present in many individuals. The presence/absence analyses assumed that sequencing depth was roughly uniform across donors, and that assumption may not be true. According to a later genetic analysis, donors in an Asian-associated ancestry cluster had fewer N-insertions in productive TCRs than the roughly 670-donor mean. Specific HLA alleles were associated with more than 15,000 TCR beta sequences at a false discovery rate of 0.05 in a later analysis. The authors suggested that the approach could potentially be extended to other disease states and immunological phenotypes. A further reported finding was that TCR beta sequences accurately predicted the HLA-A and HLA-B alleles for most subjects in the first cohort. The earlier analysis of a few hundred of the donors excluded 15 to 20 rarely observed V segments, including chromosome 9 orphons, because counts were too low. V-gene and J-gene trimming of TCR beta chains was associated with a missense DCLRE1C variant in a later genetic analysis, and the association was replicated in an independent cohort. Several of the top co-occurrence clusters appeared to be linked to parvovirus B19, influenza, CMV and Epstein-Barr virus, according to a later analysis. Compared with equally common non-associated chains, HLA-associated TCR beta chains in a later analysis were more clonally expanded and had lower generation probabilities. Because some donors lacked HLA typing at each locus, the association tests relied only on the typed subset. The 87-base-pair reads could not distinguish some IMGT-functional V segments, including TRBV6-2 and TRBV6-3, so those segments were excluded. A cluster of highly shared sequence variants was judged likely to represent a technical artifact of the sequencing pipeline. In a later analysis, most CMV-associated TCR beta chains were found to appear HLA-restricted, with HLA associations seemingly driven largely by CMV exposure. According to a later analysis, TCR association rates differed among HLA loci, with DRB1 alleles showing the most associated TCRs and HLA-C alleles showing the fewest. CMV serostatus was the only immune exposure information available for the cohort. In an earlier analysis of approximately 590 of the donors, most TCR beta V segments appeared in productive rearrangements about 87% or about 30% of the time, broadly matching IMGT annotations. The classifier was reported to diagnose cytomegalovirus status with high specificity and sensitivity in both the original and validation cohorts. Correlated functional status among segregating V segments might be attributable to linkage disequilibrium, but an unknown experimental factor could not be ruled out.

The library relied on the immunoSEQ multiplex PCR assay. A mixture of 60 forward primers for TCR Vbeta segments and 13 reverse primers for TCR Jbeta segments was used in the multiplex PCR. The CDR3 region of rearranged TCR beta genes was amplified from genomic DNA with a multiplex PCR assay. On the Illumina HiSeq System, the amplified TCR beta libraries were sequenced as 87-base-pair reads. In the authors' own workflow: In a later analysis, 77 million or so unique TCR beta chains were counted across the 500 to 850 repertoires, and roughly 10 million of these chains were shared by at least two donors. To remove PCR and sequencing errors, raw reads were error-corrected and collapsed into unique sequences using a nearest-neighbor algorithm that merged closely related sequences. V, D and J gene segments were assigned by aligning CDR3 sequences to IMGT reference sequences. For a sequence to be retained, at least a six-nucleotide match to both a V gene segment and a J gene segment was required. Rearrangements were classified as productive when the CDR3 lacked stop codons and remained in frame with V and J, and all other rearrangements were classified as non-productive. CDR3 was defined according to IMGT convention as the region running from the second conserved V-encoded cysteine to the conserved J-encoded phenylalanine. Sequences without an unambiguous match to a single V gene segment were excluded from the earlier analysis of approximately 560 of the donors. An earlier analysis of around 600 of the donors classified V segments as functional when productive rearrangements were above 56.7% and as segregating when the standard deviation between donors was above 5%. To diagnose cytomegalovirus status from the catalog of TCR beta chain sequences, a statistical classification framework was built. A later analysis assigned V and J genes by comparing TCR nucleotide sequences with IMGT/GENE-DB human TR gene sequences. Using the TCRdist pipeline, a later analysis assigned CDR3 sequences along with most-parsimonious VDJ recombination scenarios. In a later analysis, each TCR beta chain was defined by its CDR3 amino acid sequence together with its V-gene family, and reads lacking a unique V-gene family were excluded. As a way to deal with suspected cross-contamination and a sequencing artifact, a later analysis dropped 640 or so nucleotide sequences that were highly shared and had low generation probability. In a later analysis, a clonal expansion index was calculated for each public chain from normalized within-repertoire ranks of inferred template counts. In a later analysis, generation probabilities were computed using a VDJ recombination model fitted to out-of-frame rearrangements, and the results were checked against IGoR. A later analysis scored TCR-TCR, TCR-HLA and TCR-CMV co-occurrence with hypergeometric tests, applying a repertoire-size bias correction to TCR pairs. To estimate false discovery rates, a later analysis permuted the HLA or CMV assignments 20 times. In a later analysis, co-occurring TCRs were grouped using DBSCAN, and TCRdist sequence similarity was added for clustering within HLA-allele-positive subsets. For co-occurrence clustering, repertoires with fewer than 30,000 or more than 120,000 public chains were excluded, along with about five repertoires with anomalous nucleotide sharing. What TCRdb holds here is the immuneACCESS table cut down to in-frame rearrangements. Part of the clones is not present; checked against another copy, under half of the missing clones reflect an unresolved V gene, and the others are unexplained. V, J and clone size are those of that table, while D and trimming were read from the DNA. This sample holds 160,000 or so clones; around 88% were observed only once. Just under 2% of the sample rests with the top ten.

Trimming accounts for 7 bases at V and 10 bases at J, while the number of junction bases matched to no gene is 9. CDR1 and CDR2 are drawn from the germline V gene (reference sequence): GTSNPN, SVGIG. The CDR3 starts with the cysteine, ends with the phenylalanine, and has 14 residues. Of all the DNA, just the CDR3 is kept, 42 bases in frame from base 1. In total, more than 500 healthy bone marrow donors made up the cohort. All cohort members were sampled while nominally healthy, although unrecorded immune exposures were likely present. The donor was CMV seronegative and was included in the group of approximately 350 seronegative cohort members. Each donor provided a peripheral blood sample, and peripheral blood mononuclear cells were used for TCR beta sequencing. Genomic DNA extraction from the blood cell samples was performed with the Qiagen DNeasy Blood Extraction Kit. As regards this clone: This receptor's antigen is unknown. The sample holds no much larger clone one base away, and base qualities are not on file.

The chain joins TRBV30 to TRBJ2-1, with 14 middle bases fitting TRBD2. This sequence originates from a woman younger than 30 in good health and CMV-seronegative. The specimen sequenced was PBMCs. The nucleotide sequence is TGTGCCTTGCGACTAGCGGGGGGGCCAGGAGAGCAGTTCTTC. Its protein is CALRLAGGPGEQFF.